The TCR beta chain described here comes from a study of T cell responses to AZD1222 COVID-19 vaccine. The CDR3 totals 16 residues. Trimming shortened V by 4 bases and J by 4 bases, and 17 bases separated the two germline ends. Germline loops: CDR1 KGHDR, CDR2 SFDVKD. Method: immunoSEQ multiplex PCR; TCRdb's copy keeps in-frame clones and lacks some. The profile shows tens of thousands of clones, approximately 83% of them singletons. Pooling of second doses given at about 4 or about 12 weeks was done. General observations from the study: Epitopes outside B.1.351 and B.1.1.7 mutated regions reportedly drew nearly half of spike TCRs.

Regarding this clone: Its antigen remains unknown.

The gene calls are TRBV24-1 and TRBJ2-3; D is unresolved. The receptor was derived from an adult who received the AZD1222 COVID-19 vaccine. This specimen was peripheral blood, taken 28 days after the second AZD1222 dose. CDR3 residues: CATSDPGVENADTQYF. The CDR3 coding sequence is TGTGCCACCAGTGACCCAGGTGTCGAAAATGCAGATACGCAGTATTTT.